Given below is one T cell receptor (beta chain) in context. The antigen remains unidentified. Peripheral blood came from all dose cohorts at three timepoints. This sample was taken from a study of OX40 agonist ivuxolimab in advanced cancers. Only in-frame clones appear in the TCRdb table, and some are missing; sequencing was by immunoSEQ multiplex PCR. The table records about 84,000 clones, about nine tenths of them present only once. Notes on the study in general: CD4+ and CD8+ blood T cells expanded clonally by week 6 at 0.1 to 3.0 mg/kg.

Germline CDR1 reads SNHLY; CDR2 reads FYNNEI. With 3 bases clipped from V and 6 bases from J, the junction kept 9 bases outside the gene matches. The CDR3 has 15 residues. The chain recombines TRBV2 with TRBJ1-1, with TRBD1 matching over 8 bases. This TCR came from an adult with an advanced solid tumor such as melanoma, head and neck, liver or kidney cancer. The material was CD4+ or CD8+ T cells sorted from blood, obtained in a trial of the OX40 agonist ivuxolimab. CDR3 coding DNA: TGTGCCAGCAGTGACAACAGGGGGTTGGCGTCTGAAGCTTTCTTT. Its translation is CASSDNRGLASEAFF.